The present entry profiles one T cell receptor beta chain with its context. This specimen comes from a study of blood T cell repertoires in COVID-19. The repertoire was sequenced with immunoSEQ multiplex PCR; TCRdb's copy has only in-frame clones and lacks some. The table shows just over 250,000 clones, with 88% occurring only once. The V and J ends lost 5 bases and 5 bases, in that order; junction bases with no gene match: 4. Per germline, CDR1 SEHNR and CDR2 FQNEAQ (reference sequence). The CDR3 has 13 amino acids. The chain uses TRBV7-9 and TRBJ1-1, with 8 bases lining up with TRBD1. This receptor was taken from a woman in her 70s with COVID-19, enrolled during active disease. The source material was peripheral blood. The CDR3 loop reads CASSPTGGTEAFF. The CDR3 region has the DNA TGTGCCAGCAGCCCTACAGGGGGAACTGAAGCTTTCTTT.